This T cell receptor (beta chain) was retrieved from a study of CXCR4 blockade with PD-1 therapy in pancreatic cancer. Study-wide results and caveats: Clone frequency correlated with its number of distinct nucleotide rearrangements. Tumor clonality averaged around 0.14 versus 0.05 in healthy blood, not predicting survival.

V was pared by 3 bases and J by 0 bases, with 15 bases between. Germline values: CDR1 SGHNT, CDR2 YENEEA. The CDR3 is 18 amino acids. TCRdb's copy holds only in-frame clones and misses some; the assay was immunoSEQ multiplex PCR. The profile shows under 2,500 clones, around two fifths of them singletons. This clone qualifies as medium-sized. Its cognate antigen is unknown. The source material was tumor tissue. This receptor was identified in a human donor with pancreatic ductal adenocarcinoma. This sequence joins TRBV11-3 and TRBJ1-6; a possible D gene is TRBD1 (6 bases). CDR3 nucleotides: TGTGCCAGCAGCTTGGAGGGACAACAAAGCTCCTATAATTCACCCCTCCACTTT. This codes for CASSLEGQQSSYNSPLHF.